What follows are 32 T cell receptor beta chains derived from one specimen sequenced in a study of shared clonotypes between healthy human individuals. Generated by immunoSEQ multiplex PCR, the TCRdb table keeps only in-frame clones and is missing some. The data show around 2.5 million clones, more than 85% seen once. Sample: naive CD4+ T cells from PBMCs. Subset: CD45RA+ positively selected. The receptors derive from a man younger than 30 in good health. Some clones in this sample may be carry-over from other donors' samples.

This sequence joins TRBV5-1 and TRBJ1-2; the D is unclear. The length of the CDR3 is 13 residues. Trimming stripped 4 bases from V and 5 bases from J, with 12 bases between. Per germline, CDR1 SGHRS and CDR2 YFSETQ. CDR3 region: CASSQDMEYGYTF. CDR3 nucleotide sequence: TGCGCCAGCAGCCAAGACATGGAATATGGCTACACCTTC. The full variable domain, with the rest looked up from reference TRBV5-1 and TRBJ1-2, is KAGVTQTPRYLIKTRGQQVTLSCSPISGHRSVSWYQQTPGQGLQFLFEYFSETQRNKGNFPGRFSGRQFSNSRSEMNVSTLELGDSALYLCASSQDMEYGYTFGSGTRLTVV.

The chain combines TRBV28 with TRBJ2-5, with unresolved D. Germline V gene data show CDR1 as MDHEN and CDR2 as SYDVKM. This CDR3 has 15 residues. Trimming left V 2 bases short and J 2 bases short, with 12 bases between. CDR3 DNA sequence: TGTGCCAGCAGTTTACTTGGGGATCTTCAAGAGACCCAGTACTTC. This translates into CASSLLGDLQETQYF.

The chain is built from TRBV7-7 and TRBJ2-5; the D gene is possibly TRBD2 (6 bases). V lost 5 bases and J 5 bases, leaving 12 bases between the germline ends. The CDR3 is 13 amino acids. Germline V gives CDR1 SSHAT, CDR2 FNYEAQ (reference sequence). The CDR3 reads CASSSRRGETQYF. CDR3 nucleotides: TGTGCCAGCAGCAGTCGGAGGGGTGAGACCCAGTACTTC.

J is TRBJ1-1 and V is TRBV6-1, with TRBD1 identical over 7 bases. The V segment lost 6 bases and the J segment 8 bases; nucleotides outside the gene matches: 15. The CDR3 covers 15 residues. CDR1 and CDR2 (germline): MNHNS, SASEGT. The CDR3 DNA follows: TGTGCCAGCAGCGGATGGGGACAGATCGGTGCGGAAGCTTTCTTT. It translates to CASSGWGQIGAEAFF.

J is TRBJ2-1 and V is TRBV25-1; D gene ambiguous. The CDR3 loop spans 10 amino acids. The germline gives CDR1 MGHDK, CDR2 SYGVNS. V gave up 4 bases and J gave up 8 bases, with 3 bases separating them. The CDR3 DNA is TGTGCCAGCAGTGGGGATGAGCAGTTCTTC. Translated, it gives CASSGDEQFF.

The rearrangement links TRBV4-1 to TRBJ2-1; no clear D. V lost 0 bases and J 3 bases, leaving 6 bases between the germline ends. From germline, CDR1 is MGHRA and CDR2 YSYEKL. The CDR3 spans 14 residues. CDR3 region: CASSQDSIYNEQFF. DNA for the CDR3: TGCGCCAGCAGCCAAGATTCAATCTACAATGAGCAGTTCTTC.

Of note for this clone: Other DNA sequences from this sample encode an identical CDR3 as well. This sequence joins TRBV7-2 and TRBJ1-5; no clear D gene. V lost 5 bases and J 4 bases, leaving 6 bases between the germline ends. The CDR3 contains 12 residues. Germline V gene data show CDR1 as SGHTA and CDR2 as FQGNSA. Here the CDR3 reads CASSLPNQPQHF. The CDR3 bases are TGTGCCAGCAGCCTACCAAATCAGCCCCAGCATTTT. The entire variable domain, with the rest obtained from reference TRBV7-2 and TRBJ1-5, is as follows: GAGVSQSPSNKVTEKGKDVELRCDPISGHTALYWYRQSLGQGLEFLIYFQGNSAPDKSGLPSDRFSAERTGGSVSTLTIQRTQQEDSAVYLCASSLPNQPQHFGDGTRLSIL.

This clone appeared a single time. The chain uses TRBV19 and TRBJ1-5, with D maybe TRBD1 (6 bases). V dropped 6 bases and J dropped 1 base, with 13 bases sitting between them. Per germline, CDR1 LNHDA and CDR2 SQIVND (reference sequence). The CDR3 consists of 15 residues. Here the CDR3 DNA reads TGTGCCAGTAGCCGAACAGGGAGGAGCAATCAGCCCCAGCATTTT. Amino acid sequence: CASSRTGRSNQPQHF. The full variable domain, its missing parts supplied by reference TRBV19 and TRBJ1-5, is DGGITQSPKYLFRKEGQNVTLSCEQNLNHDAMYWYRQDPGQGLRLIYYSQIVNDFQKGDIAEGYSVSREKKESFPLTVTSAQKNPTAFYLCASSRTGRSNQPQHFGDGTRLSIL.

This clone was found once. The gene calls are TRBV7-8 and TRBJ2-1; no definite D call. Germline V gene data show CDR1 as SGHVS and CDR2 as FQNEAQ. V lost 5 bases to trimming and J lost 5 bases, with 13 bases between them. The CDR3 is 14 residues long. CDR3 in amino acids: CASSKRTTDNEQFF. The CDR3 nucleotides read TGTGCCAGCAGCAAACGTACCACCGACAATGAGCAGTTCTTC. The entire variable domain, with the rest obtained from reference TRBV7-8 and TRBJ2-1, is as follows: GAGVSQSPRYKVAKRGQDVALRCDPISGHVSLFWYQQALGQGPEFLTYFQNEAQLDKSGLPSDRFFAERPEGSVSTLKIQRTQQEDSAVYLCASSKRTTDNEQFFGPGTRLTVL.

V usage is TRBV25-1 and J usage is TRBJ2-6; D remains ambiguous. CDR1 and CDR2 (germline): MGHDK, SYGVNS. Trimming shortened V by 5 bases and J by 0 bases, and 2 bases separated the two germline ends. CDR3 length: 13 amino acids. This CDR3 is CASSNSGANVLTF. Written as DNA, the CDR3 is TGTGCCAGCAGTAACTCTGGGGCCAACGTCCTGACTTTC.

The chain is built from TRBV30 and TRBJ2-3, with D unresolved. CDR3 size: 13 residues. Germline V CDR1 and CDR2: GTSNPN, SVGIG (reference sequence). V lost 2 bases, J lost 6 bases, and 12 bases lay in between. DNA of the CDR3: TGTGCCTGGAGTACCATGTTAGGGGATACGCAGTATTTT. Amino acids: CAWSTMLGDTQYF.

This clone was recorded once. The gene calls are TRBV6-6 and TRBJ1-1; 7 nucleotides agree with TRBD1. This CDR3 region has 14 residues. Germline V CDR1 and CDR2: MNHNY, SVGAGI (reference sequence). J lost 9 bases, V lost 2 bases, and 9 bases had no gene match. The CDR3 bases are TGTGCCAGCAGTTACCACAGGGACAGCAACCAAGCTTTCTTT. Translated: CASSYHRDSNQAFF.

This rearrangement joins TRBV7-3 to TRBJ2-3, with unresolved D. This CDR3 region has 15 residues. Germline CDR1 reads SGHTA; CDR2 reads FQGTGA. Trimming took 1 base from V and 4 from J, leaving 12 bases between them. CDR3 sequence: CASSLMAGTPDTQYF. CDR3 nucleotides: TGTGCCAGCAGCTTAATGGCCGGCACCCCAGATACGCAGTATTTT.

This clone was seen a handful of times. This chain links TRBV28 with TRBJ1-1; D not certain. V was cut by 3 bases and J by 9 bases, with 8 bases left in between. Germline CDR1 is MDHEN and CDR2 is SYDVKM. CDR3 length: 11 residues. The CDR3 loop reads CASSLSQKAFF. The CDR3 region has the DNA TGTGCCAGCAGTTTGTCACAGAAAGCTTTCTTT.

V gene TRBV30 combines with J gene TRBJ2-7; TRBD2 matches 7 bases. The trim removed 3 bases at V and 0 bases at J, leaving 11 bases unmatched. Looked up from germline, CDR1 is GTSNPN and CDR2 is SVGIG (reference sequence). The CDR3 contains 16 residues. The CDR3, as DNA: TGTGCCTGGAGCGGGCTAGCGGTAGGGAGCTCCTACGAGCAGTACTTC. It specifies CAWSGLAVGSSYEQYF.

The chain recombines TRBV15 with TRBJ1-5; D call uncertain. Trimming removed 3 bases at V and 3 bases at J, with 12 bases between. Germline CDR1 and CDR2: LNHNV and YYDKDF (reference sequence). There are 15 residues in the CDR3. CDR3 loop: CATSRPISPNQPQHF. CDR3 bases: TGTGCCACCAGCAGGCCCATTTCTCCCAATCAGCCCCAGCATTTT.

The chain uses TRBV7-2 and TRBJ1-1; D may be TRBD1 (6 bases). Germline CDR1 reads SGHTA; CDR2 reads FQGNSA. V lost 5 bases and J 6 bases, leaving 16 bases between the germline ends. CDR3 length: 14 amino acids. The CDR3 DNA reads TGTGCCAGCAGCCCACCCCCCGGGGGCGCTGAAGCTTTCTTT. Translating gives CASSPPPGGAEAFF. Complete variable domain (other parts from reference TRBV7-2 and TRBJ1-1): GAGVSQSPSNKVTEKGKDVELRCDPISGHTALYWYRQSLGQGLEFLIYFQGNSAPDKSGLPSDRFSAERTGGSVSTLTIQRTQQEDSAVYLCASSPPPGGAEAFFGQGTRLTVV.

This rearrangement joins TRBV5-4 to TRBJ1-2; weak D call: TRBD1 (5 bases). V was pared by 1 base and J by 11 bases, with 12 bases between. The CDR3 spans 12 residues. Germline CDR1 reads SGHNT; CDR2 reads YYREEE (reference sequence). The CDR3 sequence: CASSLRPGWYTF. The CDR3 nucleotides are TGTGCCAGCAGCTTGAGGCCAGGGTGGTACACCTTC.

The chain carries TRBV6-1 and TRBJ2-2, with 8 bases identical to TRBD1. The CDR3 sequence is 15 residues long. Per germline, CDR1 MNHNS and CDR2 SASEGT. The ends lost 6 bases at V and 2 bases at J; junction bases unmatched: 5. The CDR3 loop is CASSPGQANTGELFF. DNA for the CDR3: TGTGCCAGCAGCCCGGGACAGGCTAACACCGGGGAGCTGTTTTTT.

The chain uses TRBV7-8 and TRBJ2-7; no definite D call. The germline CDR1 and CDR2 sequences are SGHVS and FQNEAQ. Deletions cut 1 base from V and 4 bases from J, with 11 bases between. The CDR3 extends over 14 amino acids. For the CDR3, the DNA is TGTGCCAGCAGCTTAGTTCCTAGTCCGTACGAGCAGTACTTC. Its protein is CASSLVPSPYEQYF.

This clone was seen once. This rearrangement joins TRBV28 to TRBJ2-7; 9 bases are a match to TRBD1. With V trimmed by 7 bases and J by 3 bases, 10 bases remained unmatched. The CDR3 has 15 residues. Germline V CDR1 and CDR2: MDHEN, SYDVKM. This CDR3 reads CASTIPGQGVYEQYF. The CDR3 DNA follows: TGTGCCAGCACCATCCCGGGACAGGGTGTCTACGAGCAGTACTTC.

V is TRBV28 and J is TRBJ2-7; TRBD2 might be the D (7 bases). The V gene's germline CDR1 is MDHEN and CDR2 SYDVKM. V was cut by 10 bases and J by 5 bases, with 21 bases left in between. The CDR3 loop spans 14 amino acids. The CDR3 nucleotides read TGTGCCACCCTCGAGGGGGGGGCTTCAAACGAGCAGTACTTC. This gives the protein CATLEGGASNEQYF. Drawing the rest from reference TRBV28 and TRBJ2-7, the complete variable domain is DVKVTQSSRYLVKRTGEKVFLECVQDMDHENMFWYRQDPGLGLRLIYFSYDVKMKEKGDIPEGYSVSREKKERFSLILESASTNQTSMYLCATLEGGASNEQYFGPGTRLTVT.

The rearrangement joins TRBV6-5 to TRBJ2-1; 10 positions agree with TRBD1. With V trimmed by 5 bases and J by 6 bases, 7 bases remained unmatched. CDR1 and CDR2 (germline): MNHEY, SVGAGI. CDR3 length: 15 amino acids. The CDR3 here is CASSPDRGQGNEQFF. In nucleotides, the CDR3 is TGTGCCAGCAGTCCTGACAGGGGGCAAGGCAATGAGCAGTTCTTC.

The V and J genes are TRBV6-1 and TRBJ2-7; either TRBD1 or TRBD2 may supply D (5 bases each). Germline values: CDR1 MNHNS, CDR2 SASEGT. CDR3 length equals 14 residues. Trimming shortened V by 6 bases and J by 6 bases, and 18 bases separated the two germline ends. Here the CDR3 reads CASSLLQGAGEQYF. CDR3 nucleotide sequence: TGTGCCAGCAGCCTTCTGCAGGGCGCGGGCGAGCAGTACTTC.

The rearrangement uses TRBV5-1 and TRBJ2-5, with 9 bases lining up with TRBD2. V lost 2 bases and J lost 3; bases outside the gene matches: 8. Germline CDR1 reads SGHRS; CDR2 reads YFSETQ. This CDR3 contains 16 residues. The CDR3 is CASSFRLAAGEETQYF. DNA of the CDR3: TGCGCCAGCAGCTTTCGACTAGCGGCTGGGGAAGAGACCCAGTACTTC. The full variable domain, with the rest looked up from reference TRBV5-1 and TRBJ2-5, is KAGVTQTPRYLIKTRGQQVTLSCSPISGHRSVSWYQQTPGQGLQFLFEYFSETQRNKGNFPGRFSGRQFSNSRSEMNVSTLELGDSALYLCASSFRLAAGEETQYFGPGTRLLVL.

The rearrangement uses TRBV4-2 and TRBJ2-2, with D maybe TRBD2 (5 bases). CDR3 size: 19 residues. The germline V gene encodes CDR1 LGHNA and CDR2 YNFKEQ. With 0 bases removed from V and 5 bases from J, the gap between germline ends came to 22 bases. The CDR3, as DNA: TGTGCCAGCAGCCAAGATAGACTACTTGCGGGTCTACGGACCGGGGAGCTGTTTTTT. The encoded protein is CASSQDRLLAGLRTGELFF.

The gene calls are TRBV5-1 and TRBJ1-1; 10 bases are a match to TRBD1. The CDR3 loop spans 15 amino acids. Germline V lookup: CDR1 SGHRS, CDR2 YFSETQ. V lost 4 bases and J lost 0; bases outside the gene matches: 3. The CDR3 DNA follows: TGCGCCAGCAGCCGAGACAGGGGGCTGAACACTGAAGCTTTCTTT. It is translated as CASSRDRGLNTEAFF.

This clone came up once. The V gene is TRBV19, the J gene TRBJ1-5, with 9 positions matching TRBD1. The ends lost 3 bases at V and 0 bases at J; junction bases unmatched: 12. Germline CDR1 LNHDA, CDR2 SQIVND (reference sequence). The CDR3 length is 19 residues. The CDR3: CASSISPGQGPYSNQPQHF. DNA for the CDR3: TGTGCCAGTAGTATCTCTCCGGGACAGGGACCATATAGCAATCAGCCCCAGCATTTT.

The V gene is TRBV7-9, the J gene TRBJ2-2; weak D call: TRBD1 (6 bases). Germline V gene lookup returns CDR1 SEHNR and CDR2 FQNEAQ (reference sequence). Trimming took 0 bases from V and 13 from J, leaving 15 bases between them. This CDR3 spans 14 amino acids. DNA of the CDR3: TGTGCCAGCAGCTTAGCCGGTCAGGGGTTAACGCTGTTTTTT. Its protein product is CASSLAGQGLTLFF.

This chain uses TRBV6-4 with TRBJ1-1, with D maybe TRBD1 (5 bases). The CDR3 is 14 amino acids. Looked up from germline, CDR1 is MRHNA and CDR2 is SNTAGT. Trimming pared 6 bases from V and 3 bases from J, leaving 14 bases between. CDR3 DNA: TGTGCCAGCAGCCCAACCGGGGGGGACACTGAAGCTTTCTTT. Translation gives CASSPTGGDTEAFF.

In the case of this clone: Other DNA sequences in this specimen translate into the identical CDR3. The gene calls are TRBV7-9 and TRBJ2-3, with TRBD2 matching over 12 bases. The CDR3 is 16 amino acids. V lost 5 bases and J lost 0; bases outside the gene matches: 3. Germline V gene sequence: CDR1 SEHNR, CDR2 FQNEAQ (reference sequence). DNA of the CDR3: TGTGCCAGCAGCCCACTAGCGGGAGGAAGCACAGATACGCAGTATTTT. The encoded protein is CASSPLAGGSTDTQYF.

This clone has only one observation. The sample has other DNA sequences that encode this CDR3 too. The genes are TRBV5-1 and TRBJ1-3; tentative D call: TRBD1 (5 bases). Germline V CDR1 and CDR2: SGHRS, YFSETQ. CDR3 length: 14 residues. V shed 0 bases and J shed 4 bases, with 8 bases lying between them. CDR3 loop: CASSLVGVGNTIYF. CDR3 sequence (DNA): TGCGCCAGCAGCTTGGTGGGGGTAGGAAACACCATATATTTT.